These T cell receptor beta chains were read from a single sample in a study of shared clonotypes between healthy human individuals. Assay used: immunoSEQ multiplex PCR; TCRdb lists only in-frame clones, some missing. Here the sample spans fewer than 3 million clones, roughly 90% being singletons. Sequenced sample: naive CD4+ T cells from PBMCs. All receptors come from a man aged 18-30 years in good health. Some clones in this sample may be carry-over from other donors' samples. The CDR3 runs from the conserved cysteine through the conserved F or W. D genes are given only for firm matches. The size entry is marked missing in some rows and otherwise reads once, few, many or a size class.

J: TRBJ1-1
D: NA
V: TRBV28
size: NA
DNA: TGTGCCAGCAGTCCCCCGCGGGGAGGCGCTGAAGCTTTCTTT
CDR3: CASSPPRGGAEAFF

J: TRBJ1-5
D: TRBD1
V: TRBV30
size: NA
DNA: TGTGCCTGGAGGGATTACAGGGGCGGACGCAATCAGCCCCAGCATTTT
CDR3: CAWRDYRGGRNQPQHF

J: TRBJ2-1
D: TRBD2
V: TRBV7-2
size: NA
DNA: TGTGCCAGCAGCTTTACCAGCGGGACTCTCAGTGAGCAGTTCTTC
CDR3: CASSFTSGTLSEQFF

J: TRBJ2-1
D: NA
V: TRBV6-4
size: NA
DNA: TGTGCCAGCAGTCGTGGGACAGCGGGCAGCATGTTCTTC
CDR3: CASSRGTAGSMFF

J: TRBJ2-1
D: TRBD2
V: TRBV5-4
size: NA
DNA: TGTGCCAGCAGCGCCCAGACTAGCGGGAGGTGGGGGTGGTACAATGAGCAGTTCTTC
CDR3: CASSAQTSGRWGWYNEQFF

J: TRBJ2-3
D: NA
V: TRBV5-1
size: once
DNA: TGCGCCAGCAGCTTGTCTGGGGAGGATACGCAGTATTTT
CDR3: CASSLSGEDTQYF

J: TRBJ2-3
D: TRBD2
V: TRBV5-4
size: NA
DNA: TGTGCCAGCAGCTTGGGGATACAGCGGGAGGCCGACACAGATACGCAGTATTTT
CDR3: CASSLGIQREADTDTQYF

J: TRBJ2-5
D: NA
V: TRBV9
size: NA
DNA: TGTGCCAGCAGCGTAGGAGGGACCCAAGAGACCCAGTACTTC
CDR3: CASSVGGTQETQYF

J: TRBJ1-2
D: NA
V: TRBV5-4
size: NA
DNA: TGTGCCAGCAGCGTAGTCACAGGCATTGGCTACACCTTC
CDR3: CASSVVTGIGYTF

J: TRBJ2-1
D: NA
V: TRBV29-1
size: once
DNA: TGCAGCGCCCGCCCGAGGAGCTCCTACAATGAGCAGTTCTTC
CDR3: CSARPRSSYNEQFF

J: TRBJ1-2
D: NA
V: TRBV27
size: NA
DNA: TGTGCCAGCAGTTTAGGTCCGGGCTACTCCTATGGCTACACCTTC
CDR3: CASSLGPGYSYGYTF

J: TRBJ1-2
D: TRBD1
V: TRBV6-5
size: once
DNA: TGTGCCAGCAGTTGGACAGGGGAGGGGACCCCTCAATACACCTTC
CDR3: CASSWTGEGTPQYTF

J: TRBJ1-1
D: NA
V: TRBV6-1
size: NA
DNA: TGTGCCAGCAGTGTTTACAGTATGAACACTGAAGCTTTCTTT
CDR3: CASSVYSMNTEAFF

J: TRBJ2-3
D: NA
V: TRBV5-1
size: NA
DNA: TGCGCCAGCAGCTTGGCCGGGGGAGGAGGCACAGATACGCAGTATTTT
CDR3: CASSLAGGGGTDTQYF

J: TRBJ2-5
D: NA
V: TRBV5-8
size: NA
DNA: TGTGCCAGCAGTTTGGGGCGCAACCAAGAGACCCAGTACTTC
CDR3: CASSLGRNQETQYF

J: TRBJ2-5
D: NA
V: TRBV28
size: NA
DNA: TGTGCCAGCAGTTTAGCGGCCCTTATGTGGGCCCAGTACTTC
CDR3: CASSLAALMWAQYF

J: TRBJ1-4
D: NA
V: TRBV5-1
size: few
DNA: TGCGCCAGCAGCGAGGGGTCAAATGAAAAACTGTTTTTT
CDR3: CASSEGSNEKLFF

J: TRBJ2-5
D: TRBD2
V: TRBV5-4
size: NA
DNA: TGTGCCAGCAGCTCCGGGACTAGCGGCAGTGCGGAGACCCAGTACTTC
CDR3: CASSSGTSGSAETQYF

J: TRBJ2-2
D: NA
V: TRBV13
size: once
DNA: TGTGCCAGCAGCCCCCTGGGCCCAGCGAACACCGGGGAGCTGTTTTTT
CDR3: CASSPLGPANTGELFF

J: TRBJ2-6
D: NA
V: TRBV2
size: NA
DNA: TGTGCCAGCAACCAGAACTCTGGGGCCAACGTCCTGACTTTC
CDR3: CASNQNSGANVLTF

J: TRBJ1-5
D: NA
V: TRBV5-4
size: NA
DNA: TGTGCCAGCAGCTCTGGGGGCGGTGGCAATCAGCCCCAGCATTTT
CDR3: CASSSGGGGNQPQHF

J: TRBJ1-1
D: NA
V: TRBV4-3
size: NA
DNA: TGCGCCAGCAGCCAAGGCAGACAGCGTTTGAACACTGAAGCTTTCTTT
CDR3: CASSQGRQRLNTEAFF

J: TRBJ2-2
D: NA
V: TRBV5-1
size: NA
DNA: TGCGCCAGCAGCGGGGAGAAGGGGCCCAACACCGGGGAGCTGTTTTTT
CDR3: CASSGEKGPNTGELFF

J: TRBJ2-3
D: NA
V: TRBV2
size: NA
DNA: TGTGCCAGCAGTGACGGCCGGGCACGAGATACGCAGTATTTT
CDR3: CASSDGRARDTQYF

J: TRBJ2-4
D: NA
V: TRBV7-9
size: NA
DNA: TGTGCCAGCAGCTCAACCCAAGCGGCCTTTCAGTACTTC
CDR3: CASSSTQAAFQYF

J: TRBJ2-7
D: NA
V: TRBV7-9
size: NA
DNA: TGTGCCAGCAGCTCATCGGGACGGCCCTACGAGCAGTACTTC
CDR3: CASSSSGRPYEQYF

J: TRBJ1-2
D: NA
V: TRBV7-8
size: once
DNA: TGTGCCAGCAGCTTTCAGGGTCGTGCTGGCTACACCTTC
CDR3: CASSFQGRAGYTF

J: TRBJ2-7
D: NA
V: TRBV7-6
size: NA
DNA: TGTGCCAGCAGCTTAGTTGGGGACGTGTCCTACGAGCAGTACTTC
CDR3: CASSLVGDVSYEQYF

J: TRBJ2-7
D: TRBD1
V: TRBV7-9
size: once
DNA: TGTGCCAGCAGCTCGGCGGGACAGGATTACTACGAGCAGTACTTC
CDR3: CASSSAGQDYYEQYF

J: TRBJ2-1
D: TRBD1
V: TRBV28
size: NA
DNA: TGTGCCAGCAGTTTGAGGGGGCTTTTGACTGAGCAGTTCTTC
CDR3: CASSLRGLLTEQFF

J: TRBJ1-1
D: NA
V: TRBV4-1
size: NA
DNA: TGCGCCAGCAGCAAATTCCATGGACAGAGACTCGCTGAAGCTTTCTTT
CDR3: CASSKFHGQRLAEAFF

J: TRBJ2-7
D: TRBD1
V: TRBV5-6
size: NA
DNA: TGTGCCAGCAGCTGGGCCGGGACAGGGGACGAGCAGTACTTC
CDR3: CASSWAGTGDEQYF

J: TRBJ2-1
D: NA
V: TRBV11-3
size: few
DNA: TGTGCCAGCAGCTTAGGGCTAGCGAGATACAATGAGCAGTTCTTC
CDR3: CASSLGLARYNEQFF